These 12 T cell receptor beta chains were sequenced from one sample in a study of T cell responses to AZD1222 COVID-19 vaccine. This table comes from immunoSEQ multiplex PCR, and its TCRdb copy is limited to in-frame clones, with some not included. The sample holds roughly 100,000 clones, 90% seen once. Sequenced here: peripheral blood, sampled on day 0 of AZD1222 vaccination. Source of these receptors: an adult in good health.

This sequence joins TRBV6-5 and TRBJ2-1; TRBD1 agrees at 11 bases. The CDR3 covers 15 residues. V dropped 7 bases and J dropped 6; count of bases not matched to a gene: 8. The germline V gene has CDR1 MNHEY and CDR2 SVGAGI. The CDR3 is CASTPDRGRPNEQFF. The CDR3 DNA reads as TGTGCCAGCACCCCGGACAGGGGGCGTCCCAATGAGCAGTTCTTC.

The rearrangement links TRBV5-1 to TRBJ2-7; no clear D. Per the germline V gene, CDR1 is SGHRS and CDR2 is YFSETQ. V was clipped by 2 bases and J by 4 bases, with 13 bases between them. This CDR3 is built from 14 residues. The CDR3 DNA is TGCGCCAGCAGCTTAAGGACGGATACTTACGAGCAGTACTTC. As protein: CASSLRTDTYEQYF. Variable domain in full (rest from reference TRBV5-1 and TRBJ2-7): KAGVTQTPRYLIKTRGQQVTLSCSPISGHRSVSWYQQTPGQGLQFLFEYFSETQRNKGNFPGRFSGRQFSNSRSEMNVSTLELGDSALYLCASSLRTDTYEQYFGPGTRLTVT.

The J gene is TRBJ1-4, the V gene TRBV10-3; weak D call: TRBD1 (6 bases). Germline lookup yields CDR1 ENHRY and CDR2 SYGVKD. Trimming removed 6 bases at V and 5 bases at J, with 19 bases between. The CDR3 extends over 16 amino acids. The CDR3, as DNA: TGTGCCATCAGCGGGGGGGCAGGGCAAGGAAATGAAAAACTGTTTTTT. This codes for CAISGGAGQGNEKLFF.

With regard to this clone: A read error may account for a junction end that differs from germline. CDR3 in DNA: TGTGCCAACAGTGTGCTTGGGACTAGCGGTTACACAGATACGCAGTATTTT. Its translation: CANSVLGTSGYTDTQYF. V gene TRBV2 combines with J gene TRBJ2-3; TRBD2 agrees at 11 bases. In germline, CDR1 is SNHLY, CDR2 FYNNEI. CDR3 length: 17 amino acids.

CDR3 coding DNA: TGCAGCGTTGCAGGCCTCTATGGCTACACCTTC. Its translation: CSVAGLYGYTF. V usage is TRBV29-1 and J usage is TRBJ1-2; D remains unclear. The CDR3 has 11 residues. CDR1 SQVTM and CDR2 ANQGSEA come from the germline V gene. V gave up 4 bases and J gave up 4 bases, with 7 bases separating them.

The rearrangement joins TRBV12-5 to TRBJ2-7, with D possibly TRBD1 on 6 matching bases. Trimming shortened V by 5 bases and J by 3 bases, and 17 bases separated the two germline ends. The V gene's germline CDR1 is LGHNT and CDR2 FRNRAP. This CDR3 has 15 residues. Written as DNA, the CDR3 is TGTGCTAGTGGTCTCTACCGGGACACCGTCTACGAGCAGTACTTC. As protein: CASGLYRDTVYEQYF.

CDR3 protein: CATGADDREGGYTF. CDR3 nucleotides: TGTGCCACAGGGGCCGACGACAGGGAGGGAGGCTACACCTTC. The chain joins TRBV28 to TRBJ1-2; the match to TRBD1 covers 7 bases. Per the germline V gene, CDR1 is MDHEN and CDR2 is SYDVKM. V shed 10 bases, J shed 8 bases, and the junction held 16 bases outside the gene matches. This CDR3 region has 14 residues.

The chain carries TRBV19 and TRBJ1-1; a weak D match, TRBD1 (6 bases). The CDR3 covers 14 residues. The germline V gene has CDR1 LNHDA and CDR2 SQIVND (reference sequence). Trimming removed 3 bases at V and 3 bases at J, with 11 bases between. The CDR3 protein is CASSMEGVDTEAFF. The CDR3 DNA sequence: TGTGCCAGTAGTATGGAGGGGGTGGACACTGAAGCTTTCTTT.

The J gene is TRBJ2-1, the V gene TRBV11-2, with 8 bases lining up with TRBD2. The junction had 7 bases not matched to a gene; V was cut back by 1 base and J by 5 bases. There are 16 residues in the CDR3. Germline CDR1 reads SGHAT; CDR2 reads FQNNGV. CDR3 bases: TGTGCCAGCAGCTTAGCGGGAACTAGCGGAAACAATGAGCAGTTCTTC. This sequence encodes CASSLAGTSGNNEQFF.

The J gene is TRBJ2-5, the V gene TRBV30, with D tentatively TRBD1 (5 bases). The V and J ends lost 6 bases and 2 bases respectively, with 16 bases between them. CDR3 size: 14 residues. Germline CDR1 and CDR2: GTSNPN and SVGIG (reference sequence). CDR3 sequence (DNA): TGTGCCTGCACCCGCCTTACAGGTCAAGAGACCCAGTACTTC. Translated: CACTRLTGQETQYF.

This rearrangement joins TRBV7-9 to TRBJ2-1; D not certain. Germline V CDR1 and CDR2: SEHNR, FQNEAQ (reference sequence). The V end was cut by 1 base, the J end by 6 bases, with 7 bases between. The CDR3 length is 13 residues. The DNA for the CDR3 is TGTGCCAGCAGCTTAGAAATGGGCAATGAGCAGTTCTTC. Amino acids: CASSLEMGNEQFF.

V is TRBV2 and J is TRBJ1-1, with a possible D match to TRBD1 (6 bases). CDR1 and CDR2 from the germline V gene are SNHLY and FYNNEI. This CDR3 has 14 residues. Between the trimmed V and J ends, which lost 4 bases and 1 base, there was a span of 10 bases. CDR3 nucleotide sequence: TGTGCCAGCAGTGCGACCAGGGGGAACACTGAAGCTTTCTTT. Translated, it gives CASSATRGNTEAFF.